The rows below give T cell receptor beta chains drawn from one sample of a study of blood T cell repertoires in COVID-19. Here immunoSEQ multiplex PCR was the method, and the copy in TCRdb shows in-frame clones only, minus some. The table shows 250,000 to 400,000 clones, with about 92% occurring only once. Material for sequencing was PBMCs or T cells enriched from blood (not recorded which). These TCRs come from a man aged 60-69 years who had recovered from COVID-19. The conserved cysteine and the conserved F or W are not part of the CDR3 here. The D gene is left open where the match is weak. Size is stated for part of the rows, as once, few or many counts, or as a class when the clone is expanded.

TRBV30	TRBD1	-	TRBJ1-2	AWTTLAGGGGYT
TRBV6-5	TRBD1	-	TRBJ1-4	ASRDRGLENEKLF
TRBV19	TRBD2	-	TRBJ2-2	ASSRGLAGLTGELF
TRBV9	TRBD2	-	TRBJ2-5	ASSVKRGGLETQY
TRBV25-1	-	-	TRBJ2-3	ASSPSQGGGRTDTQY
TRBV24-1	TRBD1	-	TRBJ2-5	ATSDPGTGSQY
TRBV19	TRBD2	once	TRBJ2-2	ASSRFGGSLPGELF
TRBV7-2	TRBD1	-	TRBJ1-2	ASSPPSGQDNYGYT
TRBV2	TRBD1	few	TRBJ1-1	ASTTQGLNTEAF
TRBV28	-	-	TRBJ2-1	ASTLIGSYNEQF
TRBV19	TRBD2	-	TRBJ2-1	ASRETSGESYNEQF
TRBV29-1	TRBD1	-	TRBJ2-7	SVARSGQGSEQY
TRBV6-5	-	-	TRBJ2-5	ASSYDRWETQY
TRBV19	-	-	TRBJ2-2	ASRIGTPTGELF
TRBV4-1	-	-	TRBJ1-5	ASSLGHGSSNQPQH
TRBV7-9	-	-	TRBJ1-3	ASSFGRRASGNTIY
TRBV21-1	-	-	TRBJ2-2	ASGPDRETPNTGELF
TRBV5-1	-	-	TRBJ2-2	ASSFSPRGNTGELF
TRBV7-3	-	-	TRBJ2-1	ASSLQDFSREQF
TRBV4-3	-	-	TRBJ2-7	ASSQGVGGTYEQY
TRBV2	TRBD2	-	TRBJ2-5	ASRAGLAGEETQY
TRBV5-1	-	few	TRBJ2-2	ASSSPRNTGELF
TRBV6-5	-	-	TRBJ1-1	ASSRQGTGAF
TRBV3-1/TRBV3-2	-	-	TRBJ1-3	ASSRRPNTIY
TRBV5-1	-	-	TRBJ2-7	ASSLGQDLTSYEQY
TRBV6-5	-	-	TRBJ1-2	ASSYSTAYGYT
TRBV9	-	-	TRBJ2-7	ASSPRETYEQY
TRBV7-2	TRBD1	-	TRBJ1-5	ASSLGQGYYQPQH
TRBV4-3	TRBD2	-	TRBJ2-1	ASSGGASSGGSNEQF
TRBV2	-	-	TRBJ1-5	ASSGWQAGEWAQH
TRBV27	-	-	TRBJ1-2	ASSSRTDNYGYT
TRBV12-3/TRBV12-4	-	-	TRBJ1-2	ASSRYRDGSYT
TRBV18	-	-	TRBJ1-1	ASSPLGAMGGEAF
TRBV4-1	-	-	TRBJ1-2	ASSQGREDYGYT
TRBV7-2	TRBD1	-	TRBJ1-2	ASSSKSGGGYGYT